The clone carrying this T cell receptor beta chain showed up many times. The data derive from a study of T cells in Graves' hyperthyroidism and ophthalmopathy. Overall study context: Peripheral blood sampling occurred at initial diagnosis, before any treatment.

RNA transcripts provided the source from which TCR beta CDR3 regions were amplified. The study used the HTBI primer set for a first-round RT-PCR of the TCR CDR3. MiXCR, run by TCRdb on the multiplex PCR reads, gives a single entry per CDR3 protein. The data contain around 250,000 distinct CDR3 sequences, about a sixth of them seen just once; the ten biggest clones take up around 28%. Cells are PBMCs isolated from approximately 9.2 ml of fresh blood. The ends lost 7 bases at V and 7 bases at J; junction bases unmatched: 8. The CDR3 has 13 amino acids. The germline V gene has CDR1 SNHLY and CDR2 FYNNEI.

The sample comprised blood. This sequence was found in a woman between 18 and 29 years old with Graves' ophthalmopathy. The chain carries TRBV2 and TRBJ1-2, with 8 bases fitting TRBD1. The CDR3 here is CASMTGVLGGYTF. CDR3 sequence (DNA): TGTGCCAGCATGACAGGGGTTTTGGGTGGCTACACCTTC.